These 20 T cell receptor beta chains came from one sample sequenced in a study of stem cell transplantation in POMP-related autoinflammatory disease. Here immunoSEQ multiplex PCR was the method, and the copy in TCRdb shows in-frame clones only, minus some. The data hold 20,000 to 30,000 clones, with around four fifths observed a single time. This specimen was CD4+ T cells from PBMCs, taken before stem cell transplantation. The receptors shown here come from a human donor with POMP-related autoinflammation and immune dysregulation (PRAID).

The CDR3 DNA sequence: TGTGCCAGCTCACCCGTCCGGGAGGGCACAGATACGCAGTATTTT. Its protein product is CASSPVREGTDTQYF. V is TRBV18 and J is TRBJ2-3; 7 bases match TRBD2. This CDR3 spans 15 amino acids. Germline V gene data show CDR1 as KGHSH and CDR2 as LQKENI. The V and J ends lost 3 bases and 1 base, in that order; junction bases with no gene match: 4.

This chain uses TRBV5-1 with TRBJ2-3; unclear D gene. CDR1 SGHRS and CDR2 YFSETQ come from the germline V gene. The CDR3 runs 13 residues. The ends were cut back, 0 bases at V and 4 bases at J, with 6 bases in the middle. CDR3 sequence: CASSLGFADTQYF. The CDR3 DNA follows: TGCGCCAGCAGCTTGGGGTTCGCAGATACGCAGTATTTT.

The chain couples TRBV7-6 to TRBJ2-1; 8 positions agree with TRBD2. Trimming removed 2 bases from V and 7 bases from J; junction bases left unmatched: 10. The CDR3 runs 16 residues. Germline loops: CDR1 SGHVS, CDR2 FNYEAQ. CDR3 in amino acids: CASSLFPREGMNEQFF. In DNA form, the CDR3 reads TGTGCCAGCAGCTTATTCCCCCGGGAGGGTATGAATGAGCAGTTCTTC.

For the CDR3, the DNA is TGCAGCGTTGAATCAACCAAAAACATTCAGTACTTC. Translating it yields CSVESTKNIQYF. The chain combines TRBV29-1 with TRBJ2-4; no reliable D call. This CDR3 has 12 amino acids. Trimming took off 2 bases at V and 2 bases at J, with 4 bases between the two ends. Germline V gene data show CDR1 as SQVTM and CDR2 as ANQGSEA.

The V and J genes are TRBV19 and TRBJ1-4, with D perhaps TRBD1 (5 bases). The germline V gene encodes CDR1 LNHDA and CDR2 SQIVND (reference sequence). Between the trimmed V and J ends, which lost 2 bases and 4 bases, there was a span of 11 bases. This CDR3 spans 15 amino acids. The CDR3 coding sequence is TGTGCCAGTAGTATACAGGGTCCATTTAATGAAAAACTGTTTTTT. It is translated as CASSIQGPFNEKLFF.

This sequence joins TRBV4-1 and TRBJ2-1; maybe TRBD1 (6 bases). The ends were cut back, 1 base at V and 2 bases at J, with 15 bases in the middle. Per germline, CDR1 MGHRA and CDR2 YSYEKL. The CDR3 loop spans 17 amino acids. CDR3 amino acids: CASSQVEGPGAYNEQFF. In nucleotides, the CDR3 is TGCGCCAGCAGCCAAGTAGAGGGGCCAGGGGCCTACAATGAGCAGTTCTTC.

V is TRBV7-9 and J is TRBJ1-5; 8 bases agree with TRBD1. The CDR3 spans 14 residues. Germline CDR1 reads SEHNR; CDR2 reads FQNEAQ (reference sequence). Trimming removed 4 bases from V and 4 bases from J; junction bases left unmatched: 3. This chain's CDR3 is CASSSDRGNQPQHF. The CDR3 DNA sequence: TGTGCCAGCAGCTCCGACAGGGGAAATCAGCCCCAGCATTTT.

The rearrangement uses TRBV9 and TRBJ2-7; a weak D match, TRBD2 (5 bases). Germline V CDR1 and CDR2: SGDLS, YYNGEE. There are 15 residues in the CDR3. The V and J ends lost 0 bases and 0 bases respectively, with 10 bases between them. CDR3 region: CASSVAGKSSYEQYF. CDR3 nucleotides: TGTGCCAGCAGCGTAGCGGGGAAGAGCTCCTACGAGCAGTACTTC.

This clone was recorded a few times. The V call is TRBV6-5, the J call TRBJ1-5, with 8 bases that match TRBD1. The germline gives CDR1 MNHEY, CDR2 SVGAGI. The CDR3 loop spans 14 amino acids. Trimming cost V 6 bases and J 7 bases; bases outside gene matches: 8. The CDR3 here is CASRVRQGRQPQHF. The CDR3 bases are TGTGCCAGCAGGGTGAGACAGGGGCGGCAGCCCCAGCATTTT.

In this sample, this clone turned up a few times. The chain carries TRBV4-1 and TRBJ2-7; D uncertain. The CDR3 totals 15 residues. Germline-derived CDR1 and CDR2 are MGHRA and YSYEKL. Trimming removed 1 base from V and 2 bases from J, with 12 bases in between. This CDR3 is CASSQGLRATYEQYF. CDR3 in DNA: TGCGCCAGCAGCCAAGGACTCCGCGCTACCTACGAGCAGTACTTC.

The J gene is TRBJ2-7, the V gene TRBV6-5; 7 bases map to TRBD2. This CDR3 spans 12 amino acids. V was clipped by 7 bases and J by 7 bases; unmatched bases: 7. Germline assignment: CDR1 MNHEY and CDR2 SVGAGI. This CDR3 reads CASNLAEREQYF. For the CDR3, the DNA is TGTGCCAGCAACCTAGCGGAGAGGGAGCAGTACTTC.

The V and J genes are TRBV11-2 and TRBJ2-7; D is possibly TRBD1 (6 bases). The CDR3 sequence is 14 residues long. Trimming stripped 5 bases from V and 3 bases from J, with 14 bases between. The V gene's germline CDR1 is SGHAT and CDR2 FQNNGV. CDR3 loop: CASSLTRTVYEQYF. CDR3 nucleotides: TGTGCCAGCAGCCTCACTCGGACAGTCTACGAGCAGTACTTC.

This chain links TRBV11-2 with TRBJ2-7; a possible D gene is TRBD2 (6 bases). Trimming removed 2 bases at V and 3 bases at J, with 23 bases between. This CDR3 is 18 amino acids long. The germline V gene encodes CDR1 SGHAT and CDR2 FQNNGV. This chain's CDR3 is CASSLFKGQGGPIYEQYF. The CDR3 DNA sequence: TGTGCCAGCAGCTTATTCAAAGGGCAAGGAGGGCCCATCTACGAGCAGTACTTC.

V is TRBV4-1 and J is TRBJ2-3; D gene uncertain. Trimming cost V 2 bases and J 1 base, with 7 bases left between them. Germline CDR1 MGHRA, CDR2 YSYEKL. The CDR3 sequence is 14 residues long. The CDR3 region has the DNA TGCGCCAGCAGCCAAATACGGGGCACAGATACGCAGTATTTT. This gives the protein CASSQIRGTDTQYF.

This rearrangement joins TRBV7-2 to TRBJ2-5; possible D gene TRBD1, 6 bases. Trimming stripped 1 base from V and 4 bases from J, with 16 bases between. The CDR3 has 16 amino acids. Germline lookup yields CDR1 SGHTA and CDR2 FQGNSA. CDR3 bases: TGTGCCAGCAGCTTAGAGGGGATGGGCAGGGGAGAGACCCAGTACTTC. It translates to CASSLEGMGRGETQYF.

This chain connects TRBV5-1 to TRBJ2-7, with D possibly being TRBD2 (6 bases). Germline CDR1 and CDR2: SGHRS and YFSETQ. Trimming stripped 0 bases from V and 4 bases from J, with 17 bases between. The CDR3 runs 16 residues. CDR3 DNA sequence: TGCGCCAGCAGCTTGGAACCGGGACTCCGGCTTTACGAGCAGTACTTC. This sequence encodes CASSLEPGLRLYEQYF.

For the CDR3, the DNA is TGTGCCATCAGGACTAGCGGGTCTAATGAGCAGTTCTTC. Amino acids: CAIRTSGSNEQFF. The chain employs TRBV10-3 and TRBJ2-1, with 10 bases fitting TRBD2. Germline loops: CDR1 ENHRY, CDR2 SYGVKD. V was clipped by 6 bases and J by 7 bases; unmatched bases: 3. The CDR3 is 13 amino acids.

This clone appeared once. This sequence joins TRBV5-4 and TRBJ2-1, with a tentative D call TRBD2 (5 bases). Trimming cost V 0 bases and J 8 bases, with 9 bases left between them. Looked up from germline, CDR1 is SGHNT and CDR2 is YYREEE (reference sequence). The CDR3 covers 13 residues. As DNA, the CDR3 is TGTGCCAGCAGCTTGGCTAGCACCGATGAGCAGTTCTTC. This encodes CASSLASTDEQFF.

In its sample, this clone was seen a few times. The chain couples TRBV30 to TRBJ1-1, with D possibly TRBD1 on 6 matching bases. Germline lookup yields CDR1 GTSNPN and CDR2 SVGIG (reference sequence). The CDR3 has 14 residues. Trimming shortened V by 3 bases and J by 1 base, and 12 bases separated the two germline ends. This CDR3 is CAWRAYRENTEAFF. CDR3 in DNA: TGTGCCTGGAGAGCATACAGGGAGAACACTGAAGCTTTCTTT.

The sample holds one count of this clone. The rearrangement links TRBV19 to TRBJ1-2, with a tentative D call TRBD1 (6 bases). This CDR3 comprises 14 residues. CDR1 LNHDA and CDR2 SQIVND come from the germline V gene (reference sequence). With 5 bases removed from V and 4 bases from J, the gap between germline ends came to 14 bases. The CDR3 loop reads CASSADRSIYGYTF. For the CDR3, the DNA is TGTGCCAGTAGTGCCGACAGGAGTATCTATGGCTACACCTTC. Full variable domain (remainder filled in from reference TRBV19 and TRBJ1-2): DGGITQSPKYLFRKEGQNVTLSCEQNLNHDAMYWYRQDPGQGLRLIYYSQIVNDFQKGDIAEGYSVSREKKESFPLTVTSAQKNPTAFYLCASSADRSIYGYTFGSGTRLTVV.